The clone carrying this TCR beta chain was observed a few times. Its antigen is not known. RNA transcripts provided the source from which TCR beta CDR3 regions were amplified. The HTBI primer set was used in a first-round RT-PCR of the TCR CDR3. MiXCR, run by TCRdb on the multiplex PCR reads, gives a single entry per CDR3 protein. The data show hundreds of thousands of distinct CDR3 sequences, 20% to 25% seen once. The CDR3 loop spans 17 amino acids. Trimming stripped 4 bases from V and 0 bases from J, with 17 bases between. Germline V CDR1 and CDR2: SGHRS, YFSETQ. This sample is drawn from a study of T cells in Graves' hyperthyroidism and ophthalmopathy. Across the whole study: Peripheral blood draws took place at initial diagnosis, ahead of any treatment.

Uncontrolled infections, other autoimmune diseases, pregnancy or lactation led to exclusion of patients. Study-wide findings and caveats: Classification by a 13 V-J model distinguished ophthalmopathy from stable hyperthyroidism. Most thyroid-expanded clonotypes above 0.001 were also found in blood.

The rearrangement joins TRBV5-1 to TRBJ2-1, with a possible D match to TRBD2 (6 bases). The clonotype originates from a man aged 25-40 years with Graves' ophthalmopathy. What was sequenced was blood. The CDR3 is CASSESGLRSSYNEQFF. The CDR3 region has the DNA TGCGCCAGCAGCGAATCGGGACTCCGGAGCTCCTACAATGAGCAGTTCTTC.